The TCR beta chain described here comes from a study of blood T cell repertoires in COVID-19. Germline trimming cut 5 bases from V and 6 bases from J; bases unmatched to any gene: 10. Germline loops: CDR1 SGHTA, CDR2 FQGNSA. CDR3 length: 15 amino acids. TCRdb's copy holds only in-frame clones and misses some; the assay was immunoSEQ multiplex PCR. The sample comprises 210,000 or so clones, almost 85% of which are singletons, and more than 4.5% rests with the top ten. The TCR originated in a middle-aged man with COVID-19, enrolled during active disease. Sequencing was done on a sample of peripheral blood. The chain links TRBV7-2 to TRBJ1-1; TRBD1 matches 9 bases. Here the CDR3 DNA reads TGTGCCAGCAGCGGGGGGACAGGGCGGGAACCTGAAGCTTTCTTT. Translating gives CASSGGTGREPEAFF.